The 15 T cell receptor beta chains below were found in one sample sequenced in a study of blood T cells in healthy people across ages. Sample-barcoded 5' priming and a J-beta primer mix drove a second PCR of about 6 to 12 cycles. From the 5' RACE reads, TCRdb called clonotypes with MiXCR, one entry per CDR3 protein. This table holds about 2 million distinct CDR3 sequences, about 50% found once. Sequencing was carried out using blood. The receptors stem from a woman in her thirties or forties in good health.

This chain links TRBV11-1 with TRBJ2-5, with TRBD1 as a possible D gene (6 bases). V was shortened by 1 base and J by 0 bases, with 12 bases between the two germline ends. CDR1 is SGHAT, CDR2 FQDESV, per germline (reference sequence). The CDR3 spans 16 residues. CDR3 coding DNA: TGTGCCAGCAGCTTAGGACCCCAGGGGTACCAAGAGACCCAGTACTTC. Amino acids: CASSLGPQGYQETQYF. The full variable domain, rest sourced from reference TRBV11-1 and TRBJ2-5, is EAEVAQSPRYKITEKSQAVAFWCDPISGHATLYWYRQILGQGPELLVQFQDESVVDDSQLPKDRFSAERLKGVDSTLKIQPAELGDSAMYLCASSLGPQGYQETQYFGPGTRLLVL.

The rearrangement joins TRBV27 to TRBJ1-6; no clear D gene. Germline loops: CDR1 MNHEY, CDR2 SMNVEV (reference sequence). Trimming cost V 5 bases and J 8 bases, with 13 bases left between them. The CDR3 sequence is 14 residues long. Here the CDR3 DNA reads TGTGCCAGCAGTCACGGACGGATCGATTCACCCCTCCACTTT. Protein product: CASSHGRIDSPLHF.

The chain carries TRBV5-1 and TRBJ1-6, with 7 positions matching TRBD1. The CDR3 contains 15 residues. Germline V lookup: CDR1 SGHRS, CDR2 YFSETQ. V was clipped by 0 bases and J by 8 bases; unmatched bases: 5. CDR3 coding DNA: TGCGCCAGCAGCTTGGCGAACAGGGGTGATTCACCCCTCCACTTT. It is translated as CASSLANRGDSPLHF.

The chain is built from TRBV19 and TRBJ2-6, with TRBD2 matching 10 bases. In germline, CDR1 is LNHDA, CDR2 SQIVND (reference sequence). J was trimmed by 1 base and V by 3 bases; bases with no gene match: 6. This CDR3 comprises 18 residues. CDR3 bases: TGTGCCAGTAGTATTGGTACAGCGGGGGGGTCTGGGGCCAACGTCCTGACTTTC. Translated: CASSIGTAGGSGANVLTF.

This chain joins TRBV7-2 and TRBJ2-5; D perhaps matches TRBD1 (5 bases). Trimming pared 5 bases from V and 10 bases from J, leaving 14 bases between. The CDR3 extends over 12 amino acids. Germline V lookup: CDR1 SGHTA, CDR2 FQGNSA. CDR3 protein: CASSPDRTLQYF. For the CDR3, the DNA is TGTGCCAGCAGCCCCGACAGAACGCTCCAGTACTTC.

This clonotype was found a few times. This chain connects TRBV7-2 to TRBJ2-5; no definite D call. CDR1 is SGHTA, CDR2 FQGNSA, per germline. The V gene lost 3 bases and the J gene lost 5 bases, with 7 bases spanning the gap. This CDR3 is built from 12 residues. In DNA, the CDR3 is TGTGCCAGCAGCTTGTATACTGAGACCCAGTACTTC. Its protein is CASSLYTETQYF.

This clonotype was counted only a few times. This chain joins TRBV12-3 or TRBV12-4 and TRBJ2-1, with 8 bases aligning to TRBD1. Germline trimming cut 8 bases from V and 2 bases from J; bases unmatched to any gene: 5. This CDR3 spans 14 amino acids. The CDR3 sequence: CASLRDRTYNEQFF. The CDR3 region has the DNA TGTGCCAGCCTCCGGGACAGGACCTACAATGAGCAGTTCTTC.

The chain links TRBV7-9 to TRBJ2-1, with D possibly being TRBD2 (5 bases). Trimming removed 6 bases from V and 2 bases from J, with 17 bases in between. CDR1 and CDR2 (germline): SEHNR, FQNEAQ (reference sequence). The CDR3 length is 16 residues. The CDR3 here is CASSPTGLIAYNEQFF. CDR3 DNA sequence: TGTGCCAGCAGTCCCACGGGGTTAATTGCCTACAATGAGCAGTTCTTC.

The gene calls are TRBV15 and TRBJ1-2, with D perhaps TRBD1 (5 bases). Germline V gene data show CDR1 as LNHNV and CDR2 as YYDKDF (reference sequence). The ends were cut back, 0 bases at V and 5 bases at J, with 7 bases in the middle. This CDR3 contains 13 residues. The CDR3 region is CATSRDREYGYTF. As DNA, the CDR3 is TGTGCCACCAGCAGAGACAGGGAGTATGGCTACACCTTC.

The chain couples TRBV2 to TRBJ2-6; 8 nucleotides align to TRBD1. Per the germline V gene, CDR1 is SNHLY and CDR2 is FYNNEI. The CDR3 has 16 amino acids. The ends lost 8 bases at V and 0 bases at J; junction bases unmatched: 6. DNA of the CDR3: TGTGCCAGCTATGGGACAGGTAGCTCTGGGGCCAACGTCCTGACTTTC. This codes for CASYGTGSSGANVLTF.

The CDR3 here is CASSPLLSGGATDTQYF. As DNA, the CDR3 is TGTGCCAGCAGCCCTCTCCTCAGCGGGGGGGCGACAGATACGCAGTATTTT. This chain uses TRBV7-2 with TRBJ2-3; 10 bases match TRBD2. The CDR3 covers 17 residues. V was clipped by 5 bases and J by 3 bases; unmatched bases: 11. Germline V lookup: CDR1 SGHTA, CDR2 FQGNSA.

This chain connects TRBV7-6 to TRBJ2-1; tentatively, D is TRBD2 (6 bases). CDR1 and CDR2 from the germline V gene are SGHVS and FNYEAQ. The V end was cut by 5 bases, the J end by 3 bases, with 14 bases between. The CDR3 consists of 15 residues. DNA for the CDR3: TGTGCCAGCAGCGCCCGGGACGGGGGCTACAATGAGCAGTTCTTC. Its protein product is CASSARDGGYNEQFF.

The genes are TRBV5-1 and TRBJ2-1, with no clear D. CDR3 length: 14 residues. The V gene lost 7 bases and the J gene lost 1 base, with 12 bases spanning the gap. Looked up from germline, CDR1 is SGHRS and CDR2 is YFSETQ. The CDR3 DNA is TGCGCCAGCGGGTTAGTAGGTTCCTACAATGAGCAGTTCTTC. It yields the protein CASGLVGSYNEQFF. Full variable domain (remainder filled in from reference TRBV5-1 and TRBJ2-1): KAGVTQTPRYLIKTRGQQVTLSCSPISGHRSVSWYQQTPGQGLQFLFEYFSETQRNKGNFPGRFSGRQFSNSRSEMNVSTLELGDSALYLCASGLVGSYNEQFFGPGTRLTVL.

This clonotype was seen once. Written as DNA, the CDR3 is TGTGCCAGCAGCCCCGATAGCACAGGTTCCTCCTACGAGCAGTACTTC. The encoded protein is CASSPDSTGSSYEQYF. The rearrangement links TRBV11-3 to TRBJ2-7; D is possibly TRBD1 (5 bases). Trimming cost V 5 bases and J 0 bases, with 17 bases left between them. Germline CDR1 reads SGHNT; CDR2 reads YENEEA. The CDR3 spans 16 residues. Combining the CDR3 with reference TRBV11-3 and TRBJ2-7 gives the whole variable domain EAGVVQSPRYKIIEKKQPVAFWCNPISGHNTLYWYLQNLGQGPELLIRYENEEAVDDSQLPKDRFSAERLKGVDSTLKIQPAELGDSAVYLCASSPDSTGSSYEQYFGPGTRLTVT.

The J gene is TRBJ1-5, the V gene TRBV23-1; possible D gene TRBD1, 5 bases. TRBV23-1 is an ORF, with its function uncertain. Trimming cost V 11 bases and J 5 bases, with 19 bases left between them. This CDR3 has 14 residues. CDR3 nucleotides: TGCGCCCAGGGACGGTCGGAAAGCCATCAGCCCCAGCATTTT. Translated, it gives CAQGRSESHQPQHF.